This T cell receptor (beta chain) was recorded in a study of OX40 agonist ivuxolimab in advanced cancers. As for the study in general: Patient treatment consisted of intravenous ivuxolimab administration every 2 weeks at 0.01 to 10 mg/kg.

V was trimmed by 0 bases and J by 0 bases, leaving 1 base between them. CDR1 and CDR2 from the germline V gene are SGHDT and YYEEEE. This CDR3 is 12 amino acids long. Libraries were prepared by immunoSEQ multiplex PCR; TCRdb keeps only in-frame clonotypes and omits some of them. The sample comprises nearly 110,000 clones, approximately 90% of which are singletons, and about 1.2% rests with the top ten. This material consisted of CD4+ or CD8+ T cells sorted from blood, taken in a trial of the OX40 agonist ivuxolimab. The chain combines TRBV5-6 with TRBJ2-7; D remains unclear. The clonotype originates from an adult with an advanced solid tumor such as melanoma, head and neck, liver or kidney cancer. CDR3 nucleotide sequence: TGTGCCAGCAGCTTGGCCTCCTACGAGCAGTACTTC. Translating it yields CASSLASYEQYF.